The present T cell receptor (beta chain) was sequenced within a study of cytomegalovirus exposure and HLA in healthy donors. Germline values: CDR1 SGHVS, CDR2 FQNEAQ. The CDR3 runs 16 residues. The J segment lost 0 bases and the V segment lost 1 base, leaving 4 bases of the junction unmatched. With 60 Vbeta and 13 Jbeta primers, the PCR was carried out. TCRdb keeps only in-frame clones here, not all; method: immunoSEQ multiplex PCR. The table shows 150,000 to 200,000 clones, with roughly three quarters occurring only once. Sequenced sample: PBMCs. This chain connects TRBV7-8 to TRBJ1-2; 8 nucleotides line up with TRBD1. The TCR originated in a male donor in good health and CMV-seropositive. CDR3 in DNA: TGTGCCAGCAGCTTAGGTCACAGGGGGGCTAACTATGGCTACACCTTC. This gives the protein CASSLGHRGANYGYTF.